This T cell receptor beta chain came from a study of T cells after yellow fever vaccination. Study at large: SMART-Seq v4 Ultra Low Input served to prepare low-cell-number fractions.

This clonotype was counted between two and nine times. No antigen is known for it. Template switching by 5'RACE produced TCR cDNA, adding a universal primer site and UMIs. One entry per CDR3 protein, called by TCRdb with MiXCR from the 5' RACE reads. There are hundreds of thousands of distinct CDR3 sequences in the sample; around an eighth occur only once, and 3.2% lies in the top ten. Study observations and caveats: Re-detected after boosting: most primary clones, about 95% of CD4 and 88% of CD8.

The sample was CD4+ T cells sorted from PBMCs, taken 15 days after the yellow fever booster vaccination. The clonotype was recovered from a man between 18 and 35 years old who received the YFV17D yellow fever vaccine.

CDR3 loop: CASSAVGGSGNEQFF. The DNA of the CDR3 is TGTGCCAGCAGTGCCGTAGGGGGTAGTGGCAATGAGCAGTTCTTC. The rearrangement joins TRBV25-1 to TRBJ2-1; D is perhaps TRBD1 (6 bases). The CDR3 totals 15 residues. Deletions cut 4 bases from V and 6 bases from J, with 16 bases between. Germline V CDR1 and CDR2: MGHDK, SYGVNS.